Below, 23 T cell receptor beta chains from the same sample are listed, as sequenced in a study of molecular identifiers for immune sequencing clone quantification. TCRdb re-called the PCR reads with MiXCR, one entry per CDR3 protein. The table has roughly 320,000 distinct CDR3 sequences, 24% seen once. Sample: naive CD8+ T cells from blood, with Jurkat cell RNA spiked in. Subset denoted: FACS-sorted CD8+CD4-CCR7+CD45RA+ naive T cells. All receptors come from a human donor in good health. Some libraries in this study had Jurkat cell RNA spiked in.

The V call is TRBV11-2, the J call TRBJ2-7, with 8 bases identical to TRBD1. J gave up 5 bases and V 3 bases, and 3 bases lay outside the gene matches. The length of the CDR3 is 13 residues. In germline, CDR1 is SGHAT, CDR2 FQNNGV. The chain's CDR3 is CASSFGQGNEQYF. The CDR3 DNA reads TGTGCCAGCAGCTTTGGACAGGGTAACGAGCAGTACTTC.

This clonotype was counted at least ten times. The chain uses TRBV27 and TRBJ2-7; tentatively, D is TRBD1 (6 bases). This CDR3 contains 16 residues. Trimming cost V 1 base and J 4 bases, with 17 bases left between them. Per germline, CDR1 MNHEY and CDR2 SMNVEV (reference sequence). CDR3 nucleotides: TGTGCCAGCAGTTTATTCGGGACAACCTCCACGTACGAGCAGTACTTC. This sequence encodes CASSLFGTTSTYEQYF.

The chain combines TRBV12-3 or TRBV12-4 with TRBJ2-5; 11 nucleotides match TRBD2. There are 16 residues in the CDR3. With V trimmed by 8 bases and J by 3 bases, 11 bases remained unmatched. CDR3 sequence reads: CASGPYSGRAKETQYF. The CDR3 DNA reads TGTGCCAGCGGTCCCTATAGCGGGAGGGCCAAAGAGACCCAGTACTTC.

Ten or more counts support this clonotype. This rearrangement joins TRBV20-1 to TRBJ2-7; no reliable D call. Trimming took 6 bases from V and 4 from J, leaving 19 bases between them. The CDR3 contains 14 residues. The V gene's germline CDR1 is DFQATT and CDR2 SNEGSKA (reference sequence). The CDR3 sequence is CSAGVIGSGYEQYF. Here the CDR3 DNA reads TGCAGTGCCGGCGTTATTGGGTCCGGGTACGAGCAGTACTTC.

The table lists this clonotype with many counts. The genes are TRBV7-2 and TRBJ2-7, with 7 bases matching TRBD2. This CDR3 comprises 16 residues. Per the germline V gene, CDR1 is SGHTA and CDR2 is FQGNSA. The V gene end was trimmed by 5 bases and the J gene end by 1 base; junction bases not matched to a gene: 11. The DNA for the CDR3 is TGTGCCAGCAGCCCTACAGTGACTAGCAGTTCCTACGAGCAGTACTTC. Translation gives CASSPTVTSSSYEQYF.

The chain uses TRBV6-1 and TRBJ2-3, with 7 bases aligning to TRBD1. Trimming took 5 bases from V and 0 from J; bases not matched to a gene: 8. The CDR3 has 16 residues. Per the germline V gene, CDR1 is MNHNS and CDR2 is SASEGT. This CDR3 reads CASSTHWDRSTDTQYF. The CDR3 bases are TGTGCCAGCAGTACCCACTGGGACAGAAGCACAGATACGCAGTATTTT.

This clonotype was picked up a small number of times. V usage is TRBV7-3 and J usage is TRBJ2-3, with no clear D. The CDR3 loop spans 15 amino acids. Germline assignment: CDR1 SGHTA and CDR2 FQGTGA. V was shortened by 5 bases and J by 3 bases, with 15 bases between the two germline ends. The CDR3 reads CASSPSEAATDTQYF. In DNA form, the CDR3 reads TGTGCCAGCAGCCCCAGCGAGGCGGCTACAGATACGCAGTATTTT.

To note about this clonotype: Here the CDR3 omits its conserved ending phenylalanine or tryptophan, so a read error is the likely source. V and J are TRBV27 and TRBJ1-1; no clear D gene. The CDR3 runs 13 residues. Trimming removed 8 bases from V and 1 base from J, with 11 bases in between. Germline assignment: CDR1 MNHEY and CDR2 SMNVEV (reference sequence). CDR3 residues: CASSVEWNTEAFL. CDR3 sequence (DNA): TGTGCCAGCTCGGTGGAATGGAACACTGAAGCTTTCCTT.

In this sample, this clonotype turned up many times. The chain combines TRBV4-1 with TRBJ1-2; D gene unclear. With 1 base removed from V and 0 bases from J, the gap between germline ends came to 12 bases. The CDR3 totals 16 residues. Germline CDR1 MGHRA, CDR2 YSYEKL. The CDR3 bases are TGCGCCAGCAGCCAAGTAGGCCCGTTAGCTAACTATGGCTACACCTTC. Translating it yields CASSQVGPLANYGYTF.

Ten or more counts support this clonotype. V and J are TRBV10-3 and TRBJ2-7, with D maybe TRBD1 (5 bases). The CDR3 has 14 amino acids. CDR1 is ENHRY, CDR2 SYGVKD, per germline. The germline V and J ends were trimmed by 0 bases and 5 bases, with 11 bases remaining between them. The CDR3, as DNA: TGTGCCATCAGTGAGTCTAGACAGAACCACGAGCAGTACTTC. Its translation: CAISESRQNHEQYF.

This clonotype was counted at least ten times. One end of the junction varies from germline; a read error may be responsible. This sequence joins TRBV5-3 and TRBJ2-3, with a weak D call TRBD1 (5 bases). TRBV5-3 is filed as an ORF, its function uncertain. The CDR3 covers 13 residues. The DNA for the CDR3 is TGTGCCAGCAGCTTGGTCAGGGCGGATACGCAGTATTTT. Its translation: CASSLVRADTQYF.

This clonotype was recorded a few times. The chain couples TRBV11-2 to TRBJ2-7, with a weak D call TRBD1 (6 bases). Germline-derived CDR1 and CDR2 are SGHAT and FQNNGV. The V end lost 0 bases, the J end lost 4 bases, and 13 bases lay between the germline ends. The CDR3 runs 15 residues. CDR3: CASSLDRGQGYEQYF. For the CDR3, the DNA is TGTGCCAGCAGCTTAGATCGAGGGCAGGGGTACGAGCAGTACTTC.

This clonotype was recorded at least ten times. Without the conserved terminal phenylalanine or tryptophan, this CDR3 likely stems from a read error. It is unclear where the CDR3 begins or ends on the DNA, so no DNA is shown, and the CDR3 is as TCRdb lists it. The chain's CDR3 is CASSLGDSKPQY. The J gene is TRBJ2-3, the V gene TRBV7-6; TRBD2 is the table's D call, not checked against the DNA. The CDR3 contains 12 residues when both ends are counted. Germline CDR1 reads SGHVS; CDR2 reads FNYEAQ.

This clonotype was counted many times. The CDR3 is CASSQDPRTGATDTQYF. In nucleotides, the CDR3 is TGCGCCAGCAGCCAAGATCCGAGGACAGGGGCCACAGATACGCAGTATTTT. The rearrangement uses TRBV4-3 and TRBJ2-3, with TRBD1 matching over 9 bases. From germline, CDR1 is LGHNA and CDR2 YSLEER. The CDR3 runs 17 residues. Trimming took 0 bases from V and 2 from J; bases not matched to a gene: 6.

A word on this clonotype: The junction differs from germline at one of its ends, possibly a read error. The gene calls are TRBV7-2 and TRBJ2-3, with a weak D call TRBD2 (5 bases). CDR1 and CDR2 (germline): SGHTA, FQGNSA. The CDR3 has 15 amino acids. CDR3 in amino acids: CASSPRVGLTDAQYF. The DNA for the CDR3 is TGTGCCAGCAGCCCGAGGGTTGGGTTAACAGATGCGCAGTATTTT.

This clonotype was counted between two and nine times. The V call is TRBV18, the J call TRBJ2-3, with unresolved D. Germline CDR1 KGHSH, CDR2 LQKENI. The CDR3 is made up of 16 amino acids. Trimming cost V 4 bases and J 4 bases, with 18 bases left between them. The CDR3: CASSRTGFNSADTQYF. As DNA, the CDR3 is TGTGCCAGCTCACGTACCGGTTTTAACAGCGCAGATACGCAGTATTTT. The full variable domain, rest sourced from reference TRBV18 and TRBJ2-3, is NAGVMQNPRHLVRRRGQEARLRCSPMKGHSHVYWYRQLPEEGLKFMVYLQKENIIDESGMPKERFSAEFPKEGPSILRIQQVVRGDSAAYFCASSRTGFNSADTQYFGPGTRLTVL.

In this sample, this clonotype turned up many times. The CDR3 DNA is TGTGCCTGGGGGACCGCCTACGAGCAGTACTTC. Translating it yields CAWGTAYEQYF. The V and J genes are TRBV30 and TRBJ2-7, with D tentatively TRBD1 or TRBD2 (5 bases each). Germline CDR1 is GTSNPN and CDR2 is SVGIG (reference sequence). V was pared by 5 bases and J by 2 bases, with 7 bases between. The CDR3 is 11 amino acids.

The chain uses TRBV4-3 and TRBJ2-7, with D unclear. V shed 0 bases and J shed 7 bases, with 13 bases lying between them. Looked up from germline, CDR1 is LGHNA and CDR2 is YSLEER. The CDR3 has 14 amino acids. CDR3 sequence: CASSQESDEREQYF. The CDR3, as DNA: TGCGCCAGCAGCCAAGAGTCGGACGAACGGGAGCAGTACTTC.

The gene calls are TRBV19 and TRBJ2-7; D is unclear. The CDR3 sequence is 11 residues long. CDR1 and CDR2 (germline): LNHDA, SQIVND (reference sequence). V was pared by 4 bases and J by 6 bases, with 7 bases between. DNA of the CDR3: TGTGCCAGTAGTAAGGGAATCGAGCAGTACTTC. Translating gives CASSKGIEQYF. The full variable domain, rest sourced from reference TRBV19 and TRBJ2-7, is DGGITQSPKYLFRKEGQNVTLSCEQNLNHDAMYWYRQDPGQGLRLIYYSQIVNDFQKGDIAEGYSVSREKKESFPLTVTSAQKNPTAFYLCASSKGIEQYFGPGTRLTVT.

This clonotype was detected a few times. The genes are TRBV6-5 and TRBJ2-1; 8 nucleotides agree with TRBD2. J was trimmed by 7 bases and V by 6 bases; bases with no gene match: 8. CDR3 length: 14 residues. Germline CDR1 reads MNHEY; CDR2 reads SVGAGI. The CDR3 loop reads CASSGGGGRNEQFF. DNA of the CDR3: TGTGCCAGCAGCGGGGGAGGCGGGAGGAATGAGCAGTTCTTC.

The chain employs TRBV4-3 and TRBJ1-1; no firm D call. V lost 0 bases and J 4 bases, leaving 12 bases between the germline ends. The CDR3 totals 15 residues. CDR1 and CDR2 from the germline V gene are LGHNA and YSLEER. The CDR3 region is CASSQEWEMSTEAFF. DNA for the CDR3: TGCGCCAGCAGCCAAGAATGGGAGATGAGCACTGAAGCTTTCTTT.

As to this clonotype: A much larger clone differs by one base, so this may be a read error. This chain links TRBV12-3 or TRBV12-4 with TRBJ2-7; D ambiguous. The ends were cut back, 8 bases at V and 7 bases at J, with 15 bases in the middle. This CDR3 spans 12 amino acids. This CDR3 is CASCSLHREQYF. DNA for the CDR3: TGTGCCAGCTGTTCCCTCCACCGGGAGCAGTACTTC.

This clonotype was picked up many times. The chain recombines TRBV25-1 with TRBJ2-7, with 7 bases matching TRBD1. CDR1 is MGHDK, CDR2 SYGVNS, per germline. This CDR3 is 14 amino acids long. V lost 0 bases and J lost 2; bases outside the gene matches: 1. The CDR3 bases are TGTGCCAGCAGTGAATATGGACAGGCCTACGAGCAGTACTTC. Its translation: CASSEYGQAYEQYF.